This T cell receptor beta chain was captured in a study of shared T cell receptors in the human thymus. This clone appeared once. Sequencing was performed with immunoSEQ multiplex PCR; in TCRdb, only in-frame clones are kept and a portion is missing. The sample has 630,000 or so clones; 70% to 90% are singletons. V lost 10 bases and J lost 1; bases outside the gene matches: 9. The CDR3 runs 15 residues. Germline V gene sequence: CDR1 MNHNY, CDR2 SVGAGI (reference sequence). The same sample was also used in a study of human thymus T cells. As that study records: Thymic resections from corrective heart surgery supplied the tissue. V and J gene usage appeared biased in thymic and blood repertoires.

The chain carries TRBV6-6 and TRBJ2-1; 8 bases align to TRBD2. The receptor was isolated from a boy under two years old with a congenital heart defect. The sequencing input was thymocytes. The DNA for the CDR3 is TGTGCCACGGCCGGGGGCGGGAGGTCCTACAATGAGCAGTTCTTC. It translates to CATAGGGRSYNEQFF.